This T cell receptor beta chain originates from a study of PD-L1 blockade in urothelial cancer. Across the study: Atezolizumab 1,200 mg was given intravenously every 3 weeks, starting 2014.

Germline values: CDR1 KGHSH, CDR2 LQKENI. The CDR3 sequence is 14 residues long. V trimming: 3 bases; J trimming: 4 bases; junction bases outside the gene matches: 4. Profiled with immunoSEQ multiplex PCR; TCRdb holds only in-frame clones, not every one. The data show roughly 91,000 clones, more than 75% seen once. Documented time point: pretreatment peripheral blood. The V and J genes are TRBV18 and TRBJ2-7, with 9 positions matching TRBD2. Sequencing used PBMCs, obtained around atezolizumab (anti-PD-L1) treatment. The sequence derives from a man between 60 and 75 years old with urothelial cancer. The CDR3 region has the DNA TGTGCCAGCTCACCCCTAGCGGGAAGGTACGAGCAGTACTTC. Protein: CASSPLAGRYEQYF.